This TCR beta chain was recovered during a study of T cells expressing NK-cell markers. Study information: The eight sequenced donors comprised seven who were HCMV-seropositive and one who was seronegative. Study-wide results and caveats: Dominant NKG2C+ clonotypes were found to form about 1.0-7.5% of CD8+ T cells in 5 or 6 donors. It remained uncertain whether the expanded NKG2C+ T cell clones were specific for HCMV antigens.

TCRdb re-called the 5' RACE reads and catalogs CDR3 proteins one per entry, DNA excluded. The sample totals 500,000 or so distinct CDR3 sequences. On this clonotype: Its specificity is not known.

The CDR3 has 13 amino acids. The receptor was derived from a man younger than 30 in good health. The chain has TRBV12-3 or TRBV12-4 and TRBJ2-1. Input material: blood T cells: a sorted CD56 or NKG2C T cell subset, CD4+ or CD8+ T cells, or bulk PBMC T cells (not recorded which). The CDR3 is CASSFEFLPEQFF.